This is a list of T cell receptor beta chains from one sample in a study of PD-1 blockade in classical Hodgkin lymphoma. The data were produced by immunoSEQ multiplex PCR, yet TCRdb's version contains in-frame clones alone and is incomplete. This table holds roughly 9,100 clones, 70% to 80% found once. Sequencing used CD4+ T cells from blood, obtained at baseline. The receptor source for this set is a human donor with classical Hodgkin lymphoma. CDR3s include the opening cysteine and the closing phenylalanine or tryptophan. D genes are given only for firm matches. Clone size is not always given. Where it is, it says once, few, many or a class for expanded clones.

-	TRBJ2-5	-	TRBV10-3	CAISNGLPRIETQYF	TGTGCCATCAGTAACGGACTCCCGAGGATCGAGACCCAGTACTTC
-	TRBJ1-1	-	TRBV6-1	CASMFQDGEAFF	TGTGCCAGCATGTTCCAAGACGGCGAAGCTTTCTTT
-	TRBJ2-7	-	TRBV10-3	CAICPGSTYEQYF	TGTGCCATCTGTCCCGGGTCCACCTACGAGCAGTACTTC
-	TRBJ2-5	TRBD1	TRBV28	CASSLPPFGRDRGQETQYF	TGTGCCAGCAGTCTACCCCCTTTCGGCCGGGACAGGGGGCAAGAGACCCAGTACTTC
-	TRBJ2-7	-	TRBV28	CASSLPAAYEQYF	TGTGCCAGCAGTTTACCTGCAGCCTACGAGCAGTACTTC
-	TRBJ1-6	-	TRBV7-3	CASSTGQYNSPLHF	TGTGCCAGCAGCACCGGACAGTATAATTCACCCCTCCACTTT
few	TRBJ1-5	-	TRBV30	CAWSGAMGDNQPQHF	TGTGCCTGGAGTGGGGCAATGGGGGACAATCAGCCCCAGCATTTT
-	TRBJ2-5	-	TRBV11-2	CASSLRQGIKTQYF	TGTGCCAGCAGCTTACGCCAGGGGATAAAGACCCAGTACTTC
few	TRBJ2-7	TRBD1	TRBV4-2	CASSQVAGTGSYEQYF	TGTGCCAGCAGCCAAGTGGCCGGGACAGGGAGCTACGAGCAGTACTTC
few	TRBJ1-2	TRBD1	TRBV5-1	CASSRGQGYGYTF	TGCGCCAGCAGCAGGGGACAGGGCTATGGCTACACCTTC
-	TRBJ1-5	-	TRBV7-2	CASSFGPYTLQHF	TGTGCCAGCAGCTTTGGGCCTTATACCCTCCAGCATTTT
-	TRBJ1-4	TRBD1	TRBV5-4	CASSPGGQGDEKLFF	TGTGCCAGCAGCCCGGGGGGACAGGGTGATGAAAAACTGTTTTTT
-	TRBJ2-7	-	TRBV5-1	CASSLGNPPYEQYF	TGCGCCAGCAGCTTGGGGAATCCGCCGTACGAGCAGTACTTC
once	TRBJ1-3	-	TRBV5-1	CASSLAGDTSSGNTIYF	TGCGCCAGCAGCTTGGCTGGAGATACAAGCTCTGGAAACACCATATATTTT